A selection of T cell receptor beta chains follows, all from one sample in a study of early T cells in non-severe SARS-CoV-2 infection. TCRdb processed the 5' RACE reads anew with MiXCR; each CDR3 protein has one entry. Of roughly 86,000 distinct CDR3 sequences listed, approximately 6% are singletons. Material: whole blood. The source of these receptors is an adult who was a healthcare worker with PCR-confirmed SARS-CoV-2 infection or an uninfected control (not recorded which). Each CDR3 is given with its conserved first and last residue. Fields, in order: CDR3 protein, V gene, J gene.

CASSPSWDYEQYF	TRBV18	TRBJ2-7
CASSLGAGEGTDTQYF	TRBV11-3	TRBJ2-3
CASSELSGLTGELFF	TRBV5-8	TRBJ2-2
CASSLTPANEKLFF	TRBV28	TRBJ1-4
CASSSTQGNEQFF	TRBV10-2	TRBJ2-1
CATSRDPQGASGELFF	TRBV15	TRBJ2-2
CASSLARTGSRNTIYF	TRBV7-9	TRBJ1-3
CSASDSAENYNEQFF	TRBV20-1	TRBJ2-1
CASSYSTGVEETQYF	TRBV6-5	TRBJ2-5
CASSQADSFGIYGYTF	TRBV3-2	TRBJ1-2
CAIPLRGETGELFF	TRBV7-9	TRBJ2-2
CASTSNRGTGANVLTF	TRBV7-9	TRBJ2-6
CASRGGGPFAEQYF	TRBV7-2	TRBJ2-7
CASRLTGVYTGELFF	TRBV2	TRBJ2-2
CATSRGWPLNSPLHF	TRBV15	TRBJ1-6
CASSKGLAGETQYF	TRBV18	TRBJ2-5
CASSPSAGQGGTGANVLTF	TRBV18	TRBJ2-6
CASSLGANYNEQFF	TRBV5-1	TRBJ2-1
CASSSPSGGVDEQFF	TRBV28	TRBJ2-1
CASSHRQSPYGYTF	TRBV7-2	TRBJ1-2
CASSFVPLFLHF	TRBV12-3/TRBV12-4	TRBJ1-6
CASNPTRTGNEQFF	TRBV11-2	TRBJ2-1
CASRPIGGSYEQYF	TRBV6-2/TRBV6-3	TRBJ2-7
CASSQNRALTGGPSGAFF	TRBV7-2	TRBJ1-1
CSASKTGIVSYNSPLHF	TRBV20-1	TRBJ1-6
CSVARGTGELFF	TRBV29-1	TRBJ2-2
CASSHTAGVSYNEQFF	TRBV7-9	TRBJ2-1
CAIRGSSTDTQYF	TRBV10-3	TRBJ2-3
CASSFRLAGGQETQYF	TRBV5-1	TRBJ2-5
CASSKYSGSSYNEQFF	TRBV7-2	TRBJ2-1
CASSLRGPYNEQFF	TRBV5-4	TRBJ2-1
CASRDTRAEAFF	TRBV12-3/TRBV12-4	TRBJ1-1
CAISEGQGTYEQYF	TRBV10-3	TRBJ2-7
CASSGAITDTQYF	TRBV2	TRBJ2-3
CASSLGAGAGELFF	TRBV7-2	TRBJ2-2
CASSVNRDLPQHF	TRBV6-1	TRBJ1-5
CSVASGTGYNEQFF	TRBV29-1	TRBJ2-1
CASSVLATANTGELFF	TRBV9	TRBJ2-2